Below, 6 T cell receptor beta chains from the same sample are listed, as sequenced in a study of T and B cells in COVID-19 patients. Multiplex PCR with BIOMED2 TRB-A/B primer pools amplified TRB rearrangements. TCRdb re-called the multiplex PCR reads with MiXCR, one entry per CDR3 protein. The sample holds 17,000 or so distinct CDR3 sequences, about a quarter seen once. TRB was amplified from about 260-540 ng of blood genomic DNA. The sequencing input was blood. The receptors originated from a human donor who had recovered from COVID-19.

At least ten counts were recorded for this clonotype. This chain joins TRBV27 and TRBJ2-3; D gene uncertain. The CDR3 has 15 amino acids. Germline V gives CDR1 MNHEY, CDR2 SMNVEV (reference sequence). Trimming cost V 6 bases and J 1 base, with 14 bases left between them. The DNA of the CDR3 is TGTGCCAGCAGCCCAGACTTTCGTGGCACAGATACGCAGTATTTT. Encoded protein: CASSPDFRGTDTQYF.

The chain links TRBV20-1 to TRBJ2-5; D possibly corresponds to TRBD2 (5 bases). V lost 0 bases to trimming and J lost 4 bases, with 21 bases between them. Germline V lookup: CDR1 DFQATT, CDR2 SNEGSKA (reference sequence). The CDR3 is made up of 17 amino acids. The CDR3 DNA reads TGCAGTGCTAGAGAAGCATCAGTGAGGGATGAAATAGAGACCCAGTACTTC. It yields the protein CSAREASVRDEIETQYF.

This chain connects TRBV18 to TRBJ2-5; D ambiguous. From germline, CDR1 is KGHSH and CDR2 LQKENI. The germline V and J ends were trimmed by 0 bases and 5 bases, with 7 bases remaining between them. The CDR3 covers 13 residues. The CDR3 loop reads CASSPPVTETQYF. The CDR3 DNA reads as TGTGCCAGCTCACCACCGGTCACGGAGACCCAGTACTTC.

This clonotype was detected ten times or more. The V call is TRBV18, the J call TRBJ2-5, with 12 bases lining up with TRBD2. The trim removed 4 bases at V and 4 bases at J, leaving 13 bases unmatched. The germline V gene encodes CDR1 KGHSH and CDR2 LQKENI. The CDR3 runs to 18 residues. The CDR3 sequence: CASSLRLAGEGRSETQYF. The CDR3 DNA sequence: TGTGCCAGCTCACTACGACTAGCGGGAGAGGGGAGGTCAGAGACCCAGTACTTC.

The rearrangement uses TRBV14 and TRBJ2-1; TRBD2 aligns across 10 bases. CDR3 length: 17 amino acids. J lost 5 bases, V lost 2 bases, and 9 bases had no gene match. CDR1 SGHDN and CDR2 FVKESK come from the germline V gene. The CDR3 spells CASSQRRTSGMNNEQFF. As DNA, the CDR3 is TGTGCCAGCAGCCAACGTAGGACTAGCGGAATGAACAATGAGCAGTTCTTC.

Many counts were recorded for this clonotype. J is TRBJ2-7 and V is TRBV6-6; 8 nucleotides match TRBD1. The CDR3 is 11 amino acids. V trimming: 8 bases; J trimming: 6 bases; junction bases outside the gene matches: 3. Per germline, CDR1 MNHNY and CDR2 SVGAGI (reference sequence). The CDR3 spells CASDRGGEQYF. In DNA, the CDR3 is TGTGCCAGCGACAGGGGAGGCGAGCAGTACTTC.